This T cell receptor beta chain was profiled in a study of early T cells in non-severe SARS-CoV-2 infection. Per the germline V gene, CDR1 is MGHDK and CDR2 is SYGVNS. The CDR3 loop spans 13 amino acids. The germline V and J ends were trimmed by 3 bases and 4 bases, with 9 bases remaining between them. TCRdb processed the 5' RACE reads anew with MiXCR; each CDR3 protein has one entry. The table has 70,000 or so distinct CDR3 sequences, 10% to 15% seen once. This clonotype was seen more than once but under ten times. The gene calls are TRBV25-1 and TRBJ1-1; D not resolved. The origin of this receptor is an adult who was a healthcare worker with PCR-confirmed SARS-CoV-2 infection or an uninfected control (not recorded which). The sequencing sample was made of whole blood. This CDR3 reads CASSERGTTEAFF. The DNA for the CDR3 is TGTGCCAGCAGTGAGCGGGGTACCACTGAAGCTTTCTTT.